This record looks at one T cell receptor beta chain sequence and its context. Its antigen is as yet unknown. Per the germline V gene, CDR1 is SQVTM and CDR2 is ANQGSEA. CDR3 length: 12 amino acids. Trimming pared 0 bases from V and 9 bases from J, leaving 9 bases between. The data are from a study of cytomegalovirus exposure and HLA in healthy donors. Study results and caveats: Overall, approximately 150 TCR beta chains were annotated as cytomegalovirus-associated.

TCRdb's table, derived via immunoSEQ multiplex PCR, lists solely in-frame clones and lacks some. The repertoire holds 250,000 or so clones, with 87% as singletons. The sequenced sample consisted of PBMCs. The chain couples TRBV29-1 to TRBJ2-1; tentatively, D is TRBD1 or TRBD2 (5 bases each). The sequence was collected from a man younger than 35 in good health and CMV-seropositive. As DNA, the CDR3 is TGCAGCGTTGAAGAGTCCGGGGCTGAGCAGTTCTTC. Its protein is CSVEESGAEQFF.